This T cell receptor (beta chain) was recovered during a study of cytomegalovirus exposure and HLA in healthy donors. The CDR3 is 16 residues long. Deletions cut 0 bases from V and 0 bases from J, with 12 bases between. Germline V gene data show CDR1 as SGDLS and CDR2 as YYNGEE. Both 60 Vbeta primers and 13 Jbeta primers went into the PCR. This table comes from immunoSEQ multiplex PCR, and its TCRdb copy is limited to in-frame clones, with some not included. The repertoire includes about 50,000 clones, approximately 70% of them detected once, and around 9.1% sits in the top ten. The receptor was derived from a woman aged 50 to 65 in good health and CMV-seronegative. The chain has TRBV9 and TRBJ1-2; unclear D gene. Sample: PBMCs. The CDR3 bases are TGTGCCAGCAGCGTAGCTCAAACAGATTCTAACTATGGCTACACCTTC. Residues: CASSVAQTDSNYGYTF.